This TCR beta chain originates from a study of cytomegalovirus exposure and HLA in healthy donors. The CDR3 covers 15 residues. Germline V gives CDR1 MNHNS, CDR2 SASEGT. The V gene end was trimmed by 6 bases and the J gene end by 3 bases; junction bases not matched to a gene: 10. TCRdb's table, derived via immunoSEQ multiplex PCR, lists solely in-frame clones and lacks some. The repertoire holds roughly 250,000 clones, around 86% seen once, with around 1.2% in the top ten. This TCR was sampled from a young woman in good health and CMV-seropositive. V usage is TRBV6-1 and J usage is TRBJ1-1, with 7 bases fitting TRBD1. Material for sequencing was PBMCs. CDR3 in amino acids: CASSPRGQGDTEAFF. The CDR3 bases are TGTGCCAGCAGCCCTAGGGGGCAAGGGGACACTGAAGCTTTCTTT.